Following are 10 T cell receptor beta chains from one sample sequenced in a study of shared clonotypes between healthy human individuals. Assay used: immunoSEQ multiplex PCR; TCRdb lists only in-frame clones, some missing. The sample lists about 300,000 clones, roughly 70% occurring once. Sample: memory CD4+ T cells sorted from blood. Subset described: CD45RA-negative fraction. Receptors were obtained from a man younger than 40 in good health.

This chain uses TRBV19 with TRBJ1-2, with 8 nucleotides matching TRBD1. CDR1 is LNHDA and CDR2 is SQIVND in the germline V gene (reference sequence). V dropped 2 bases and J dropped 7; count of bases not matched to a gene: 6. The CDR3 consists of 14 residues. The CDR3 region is CASSISDRGGGYTF. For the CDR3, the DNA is TGTGCCAGTAGTATATCCGACAGGGGAGGTGGCTACACCTTC.

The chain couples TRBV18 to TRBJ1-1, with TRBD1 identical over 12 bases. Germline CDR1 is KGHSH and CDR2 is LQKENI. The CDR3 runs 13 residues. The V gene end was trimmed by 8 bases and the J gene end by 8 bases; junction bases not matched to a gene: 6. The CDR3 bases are TGTGCCAGCCAGGGACAGGGGGCTCCCGAAGCTTTCTTT. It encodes CASQGQGAPEAFF.

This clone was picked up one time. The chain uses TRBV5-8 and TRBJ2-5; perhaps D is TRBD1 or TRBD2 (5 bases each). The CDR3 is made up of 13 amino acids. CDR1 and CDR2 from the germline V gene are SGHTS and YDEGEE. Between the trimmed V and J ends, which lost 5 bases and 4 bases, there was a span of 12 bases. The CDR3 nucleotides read TGTGCCAGCAGACCAGCAGGGACAGAGACCCAGTACTTC. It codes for CASRPAGTETQYF.

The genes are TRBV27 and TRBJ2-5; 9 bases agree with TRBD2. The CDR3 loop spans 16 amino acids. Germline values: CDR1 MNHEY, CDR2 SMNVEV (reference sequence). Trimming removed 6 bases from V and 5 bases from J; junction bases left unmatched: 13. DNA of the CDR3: TGTGCCAGCAGACCCCTTCGAGCGGGAGGCGGTGAGACCCAGTACTTC. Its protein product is CASRPLRAGGGETQYF.

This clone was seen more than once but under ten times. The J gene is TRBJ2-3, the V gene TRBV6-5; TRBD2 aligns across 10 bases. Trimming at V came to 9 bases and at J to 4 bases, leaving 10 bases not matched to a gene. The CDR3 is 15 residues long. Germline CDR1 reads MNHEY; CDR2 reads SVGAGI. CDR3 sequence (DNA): TGTGCCAGAAATAGTAGCGGGAGGTCGGCAGATACGCAGTATTTT. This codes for CARNSSGRSADTQYF.

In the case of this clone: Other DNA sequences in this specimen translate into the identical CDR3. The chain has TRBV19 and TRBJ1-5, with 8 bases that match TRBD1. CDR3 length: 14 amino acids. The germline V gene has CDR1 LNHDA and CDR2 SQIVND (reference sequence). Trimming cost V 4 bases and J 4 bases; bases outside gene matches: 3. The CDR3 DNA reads TGTGCCAGTAGTACTACAGGGGGGAATCAGCCCCAGCATTTT. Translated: CASSTTGGNQPQHF.

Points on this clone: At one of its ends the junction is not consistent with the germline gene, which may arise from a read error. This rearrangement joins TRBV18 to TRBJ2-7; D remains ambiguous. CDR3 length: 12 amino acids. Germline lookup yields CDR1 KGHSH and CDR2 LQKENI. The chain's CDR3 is CASSPPSNEQYF. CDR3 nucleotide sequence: TGTGCCAGCTCACCACCCTCCAACGAGCAGTACTTC.

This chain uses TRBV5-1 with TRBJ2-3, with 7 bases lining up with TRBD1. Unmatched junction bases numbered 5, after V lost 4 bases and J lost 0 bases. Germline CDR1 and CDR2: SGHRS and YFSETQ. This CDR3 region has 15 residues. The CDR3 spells CASSGTAHSTDTQYF. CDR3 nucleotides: TGCGCCAGCAGCGGGACAGCTCATAGCACAGATACGCAGTATTTT.

CDR3 in amino acids: CSVVKPGPTQETQYF. The CDR3 nucleotides read TGCAGCGTTGTAAAACCGGGACCAACCCAAGAGACCCAGTACTTC. V usage is TRBV29-1 and J usage is TRBJ2-5; the D gene could be TRBD1 or TRBD2 (5 bases each). V was shortened by 4 bases and J by 1 base, with 16 bases between the two germline ends. Germline V gene lookup returns CDR1 SQVTM and CDR2 ANQGSEA. The CDR3 covers 15 residues.

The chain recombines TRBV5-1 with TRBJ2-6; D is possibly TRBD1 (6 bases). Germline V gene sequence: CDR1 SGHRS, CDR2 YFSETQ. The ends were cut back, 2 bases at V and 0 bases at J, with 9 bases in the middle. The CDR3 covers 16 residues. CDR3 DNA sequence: TGCGCCAGCAGCTTTACAGGGACCTCTGGGGCCAACGTCCTGACTTTC. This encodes CASSFTGTSGANVLTF.